This entry lists 18 T cell receptor beta chains sequenced from one sample in a study of cytomegalovirus exposure and HLA in healthy donors. The PCR ran on 60 Vbeta and 13 Jbeta primers. The method was immunoSEQ multiplex PCR; TCRdb's version includes in-frame clones alone and lacks a portion of them. Of 140,000 or so clones listed, around two thirds are singletons. Sequenced: PBMCs. These receptors were obtained from a male donor in good health and CMV-seronegative.

This chain joins TRBV2 and TRBJ2-2; D is perhaps TRBD2 (7 bases). Germline lookup yields CDR1 SNHLY and CDR2 FYNNEI. V was clipped by 4 bases and J by 4 bases, with 13 bases between them. This CDR3 spans 15 amino acids. The CDR3 coding sequence is TGTGCCAGCAGTGTGGGGGGGCGCGTCACCGGGGAGCTGTTTTTT. Encoded protein: CASSVGGRVTGELFF.

This clone was recorded a few times. The genes are TRBV4-1 and TRBJ1-6, with a weak D call TRBD1 (6 bases). The germline V and J ends were trimmed by 4 bases and 0 bases, with 13 bases remaining between them. Germline CDR1 and CDR2: MGHRA and YSYEKL. The CDR3 is 17 amino acids. The CDR3 DNA is TGCGCCAGCAGCCCGGAGGGGGGGAGCTCCTATAATTCACCCCTCCACTTT. Translation: CASSPEGGSSYNSPLHF.

The rearrangement links TRBV19 to TRBJ1-3, with D unresolved. Germline V gives CDR1 LNHDA, CDR2 SQIVND (reference sequence). The V gene lost 6 bases and the J gene lost 0 bases, with 12 bases spanning the gap. This CDR3 is 15 amino acids long. In nucleotides, the CDR3 is TGTGCCAGTAGGCCAGCAGCGGACTCTGGAAACACCATATATTTT. Translation gives CASRPAADSGNTIYF.

The V gene is TRBV4-3, the J gene TRBJ1-4; TRBD1 agrees at 9 bases. V shed 5 bases and J 13 bases; nucleotides not matched to a gene: 14. CDR3 length: 15 residues. CDR1 and CDR2 from the germline V gene are LGHNA and YSLEER. The CDR3 is CASSINPQGALGLFF. CDR3 sequence (DNA): TGCGCCAGCAGCATAAACCCACAGGGGGCTCTCGGACTGTTTTTT.

This chain uses TRBV14 with TRBJ2-5; 12 nucleotides line up with TRBD2. The germline V gene encodes CDR1 SGHDN and CDR2 FVKESK. Losses at the gene ends were 2 bases for V and 2 bases for J; bases not matched to a gene: 0. The CDR3 runs to 15 residues. The CDR3 coding sequence is TGTGCCAGCAGCCAACTAGCGGGGGGGCAAGAGACCCAGTACTTC. Protein sequence: CASSQLAGGQETQYF.

The chain employs TRBV4-1 and TRBJ2-2; D unresolved. Trimming left V 3 bases short and J 1 base short, with 3 bases between. Germline CDR1 is MGHRA and CDR2 is YSYEKL. The CDR3 is made up of 13 amino acids. The CDR3 sequence: CASSHMNTGELFF. CDR3 DNA sequence: TGCGCCAGCAGCCATATGAACACCGGGGAGCTGTTTTTT.

This sequence joins TRBV2 and TRBJ1-2; tentatively, D is TRBD1 (6 bases). CDR1 is SNHLY, CDR2 FYNNEI, per germline. The CDR3 length is 13 residues. Trimming took 2 bases from V and 8 from J, leaving 12 bases between them. For the CDR3, the DNA is TGTGCCAGCAGTGAACAGGGGCCGGCGGGCTACACCTTC. This codes for CASSEQGPAGYTF.

The V and J genes are TRBV6-6 and TRBJ1-4; D is uncertain. V lost 7 bases and J lost 0, with 9 bases in between. Germline values: CDR1 MNHNY, CDR2 SVGAGI (reference sequence). The CDR3 length is 14 residues. The DNA for the CDR3 is TGTGCCAGCACAGATCTTGCAACTAATGAAAAACTGTTTTTT. Protein product: CASTDLATNEKLFF.

The chain is built from TRBV5-1 and TRBJ1-1, with D perhaps TRBD1 (5 bases). From germline, CDR1 is SGHRS and CDR2 YFSETQ. This CDR3 is built from 15 residues. The V and J ends lost 2 bases and 2 bases respectively, with 13 bases between them. DNA of the CDR3: TGCGCCAGCAGCTTCCAGACAGATTTAAACACTGAAGCTTTCTTT. Protein product: CASSFQTDLNTEAFF.

This clone was seen only a few times. This rearrangement joins TRBV28 to TRBJ1-5, with D perhaps matching TRBD1 (5 bases). The germline V and J ends were trimmed by 10 bases and 5 bases, with 12 bases remaining between them. CDR1 is MDHEN, CDR2 SYDVKM, per germline. This CDR3 has 12 residues. CDR3 sequence reads: CAIGGGYQPQHF. The CDR3 bases are TGTGCCATCGGGGGGGGGTATCAGCCCCAGCATTTT.

The chain carries TRBV5-1 and TRBJ1-4, with no clear D. Trimming removed 0 bases at V and 0 bases at J, with 12 bases between. CDR3 size: 17 residues. CDR1 SGHRS and CDR2 YFSETQ come from the germline V gene. Here the CDR3 reads CASSLGRATATNEKLFF. In DNA, the CDR3 is TGCGCCAGCAGCTTGGGTCGAGCGACCGCAACTAATGAAAAACTGTTTTTT.

The chain uses TRBV28 and TRBJ2-2; TRBD2 agrees at 8 bases. Per the germline V gene, CDR1 is MDHEN and CDR2 is SYDVKM. The length of the CDR3 is 18 residues. Losses at the gene ends were 4 bases for V and 3 bases for J; bases not matched to a gene: 13. This CDR3 reads CASSSPGWSGGYTGELFF. For the CDR3, the DNA is TGTGCCAGCAGTTCCCCGGGTTGGAGCGGGGGTTACACCGGGGAGCTGTTTTTT.

This rearrangement joins TRBV15 to TRBJ1-3, with D perhaps TRBD1 (5 bases). V lost 0 bases to trimming and J lost 0 bases, with 12 bases between them. The CDR3 spans 17 residues. Germline V gene data show CDR1 as LNHNV and CDR2 as YYDKDF (reference sequence). The CDR3 DNA is TGTGCCACCAGCAGAGAAGGCAGGGCGGTCTCTGGAAACACCATATATTTT. Its translation: CATSREGRAVSGNTIYF.

The V gene is TRBV2, the J gene TRBJ2-2, with 8 bases aligning to TRBD1. The CDR3 loop spans 16 amino acids. CDR1 is SNHLY and CDR2 is FYNNEI in the germline V gene. Trimming at V came to 3 bases and at J to 4 bases, leaving 7 bases not matched to a gene. CDR3 residues: CASSDGAGGFTGELFF. For the CDR3, the DNA is TGTGCCAGCAGTGATGGGGCAGGGGGCTTCACCGGGGAGCTGTTTTTT.

The J gene is TRBJ2-5, the V gene TRBV5-1; 9 nucleotides match TRBD2. This CDR3 region has 16 residues. The junction had 8 bases not matched to a gene; V was cut back by 4 bases and J by 1 base. CDR1 and CDR2 (germline): SGHRS, YFSETQ. In DNA, the CDR3 is TGCGCCAGCAGCACCCAAAGCGGGGGGCCCCAAGAGACCCAGTACTTC. It encodes CASSTQSGGPQETQYF.

The chain has TRBV9 and TRBJ2-1, with D possibly matching TRBD1 (6 bases). Germline CDR1 SGDLS, CDR2 YYNGEE. Deletions cut 1 base from V and 0 bases from J, with 11 bases between. This CDR3 has 16 residues. The CDR3 coding sequence is TGTGCCAGCAGCGTATGGCAGGGGATCTCCTACAATGAGCAGTTCTTC. It translates to CASSVWQGISYNEQFF. The complete variable domain, with remaining parts taken from reference TRBV9 and TRBJ2-1, reads DSGVTQTPKHLITATGQRVTLRCSPRSGDLSVYWYQQSLDQGLQFLIQYYNGEERAKGNILERFSAQQFPDLHSELNLSSLELGDSALYFCASSVWQGISYNEQFFGPGTRLTVL.

This rearrangement joins TRBV5-1 to TRBJ2-1, with D maybe TRBD2 (6 bases). CDR3 length equals 14 residues. The ends were cut back, 1 base at V and 6 bases at J, with 11 bases in the middle. Germline V CDR1 and CDR2: SGHRS, YFSETQ. The CDR3, as DNA: TGCGCCAGCAGCTTGATAGGACTAAGCAATGAGCAGTTCTTC. Protein sequence: CASSLIGLSNEQFF. Complete variable domain (other parts from reference TRBV5-1 and TRBJ2-1): KAGVTQTPRYLIKTRGQQVTLSCSPISGHRSVSWYQQTPGQGLQFLFEYFSETQRNKGNFPGRFSGRQFSNSRSEMNVSTLELGDSALYLCASSLIGLSNEQFFGPGTRLTVL.

There are a few counts of this clone. The chain uses TRBV19 and TRBJ1-1; the D gene is possibly TRBD1 (6 bases). Germline-derived CDR1 and CDR2 are LNHDA and SQIVND (reference sequence). Trimming cost V 2 bases and J 10 bases, with 11 bases left between them. This CDR3 is built from 12 residues. CDR3 loop: CASSIRAGVAFF. The CDR3 coding sequence is TGTGCCAGTAGTATAAGGGCAGGGGTAGCTTTCTTT.